A single count supports the clone carrying this TCR beta chain. This specimen comes from a study of blood T cell repertoires in COVID-19. Study-level information: COVID-19 samples from acute and convalescent phases originated in the United States, Italy and Spain. The cDNA or gDNA used as material had been derived from T cells, B-cell-depleted T cells, or PBMCs.

The study drew participants aged about 18 to 89 years from fewer than 30 US areas. Grouping used clinical history reported by participants in a survey and questionnaire. Germline CDR1 SGHTA, CDR2 FQGNSA. The CDR3 runs to 16 residues. J lost 0 bases, V lost 7 bases, and 6 bases had no gene match. Sequencing used immunoSEQ multiplex PCR; TCRdb keeps in-frame clones, though not all of them. The table shows about 250,000 clones, with 65% to 90% occurring only once. The clonotype comes from a woman in her forties or fifties with acute COVID-19. The chain carries TRBV7-2 and TRBJ1-6; 7 bases are a match to TRBD1. The material sequenced was PBMCs or T cells enriched from blood (not recorded which). The DNA for the CDR3 is TGTGCCAGCACCCTACAGGGGAGCTCCTATAATTCACCCCTCCACTTT. Its translation: CASTLQGSSYNSPLHF.